One and the same sample provided the 27 T cell receptor beta chains below, sequenced in a study of blood T cell repertoires in COVID-19. The protocol was immunoSEQ multiplex PCR, while the TCRdb copy is restricted to in-frame clones and leaves out a portion. Here the sample spans 91,000 or so clones, 70% to 90% being singletons. Sequencing used peripheral blood. The receptors here all came from a woman aged 55-70 years in a cohort sampled during active or convalescent COVID-19.

The chain carries TRBV21-1 and TRBJ1-5; the table's D gene call, TRBD1, was not cross checked with the DNA. TRBV21-1 is a known pseudogene. The CDR3 sequence is 12 residues long. The CDR3 sequence is CASSQQGKAQHF. CDR3 nucleotide sequence: TGTGCCAGCAGTCAACAGGGCAAGGCCCAGCATTTT.

CDR3 sequence (DNA): TGTGCCAGCAGCCGAGACAGGGTCCACGAGCAGTACTTC. Amino acids: CASSRDRVHEQYF. The chain carries TRBV3-1 (or the pseudogene TRBV3-2) and TRBJ2-7; TRBD1 matches 7 bases. Germline CDR1 is LGHDT and CDR2 is YNNKEL (reference sequence). This CDR3 contains 13 residues. With V trimmed by 4 bases and J by 5 bases, 5 bases remained unmatched.

V gene TRBV13 combines with J gene TRBJ2-1, with 7 bases matching TRBD2. The CDR3 covers 15 residues. The J segment lost 2 bases and the V segment lost 4 bases, leaving 5 bases of the junction unmatched. Germline CDR1 is PRHDT and CDR2 is FYEKMQ (reference sequence). For the CDR3, the DNA is TGTGCCAGCAGCTCTAGCGGATTGGCCTACAATGAGCAGTTCTTC. This encodes CASSSSGLAYNEQFF.

The CDR3 DNA reads as TGTGCCAGCAGACAGGGGGGGAATTCACCCCTCCACTTT. It is translated as CASRQGGNSPLHF. The J gene is TRBJ1-6, the V gene TRBV3-1 (or the pseudogene TRBV3-2); 8 nucleotides line up with TRBD1. This CDR3 is built from 13 residues. From germline, CDR1 is LGHDT and CDR2 YNNKEL (reference sequence). Losses at the gene ends were 6 bases for V and 7 bases for J; bases not matched to a gene: 2.

This clone was seen just once. The J gene is TRBJ2-5, the V gene TRBV7-8; 7 nucleotides line up with TRBD2. Germline trimming cut 7 bases from V and 4 bases from J; bases unmatched to any gene: 9. CDR3 length: 14 amino acids. CDR1 and CDR2 from the germline V gene are SGHVS and FQNEAQ. For the CDR3, the DNA is TGTGCCAGCACCCCCCGGGAGGCGGCAGAGACCCAGTACTTC. It specifies CASTPREAAETQYF.

V gene TRBV7-2 combines with J gene TRBJ2-3, with D tentatively TRBD2 (5 bases). V gave up 5 bases and J gave up 3 bases, with 12 bases separating them. The length of the CDR3 is 14 residues. Looked up from germline, CDR1 is SGHTA and CDR2 is FQGNSA. CDR3 sequence: CASSARLSTDTQYF. The CDR3 coding sequence is TGTGCCAGCAGCGCCCGACTAAGTACAGATACGCAGTATTTT. Full variable domain (outside the CDR3, taken from reference TRBV7-2 and TRBJ2-3): GAGVSQSPSNKVTEKGKDVELRCDPISGHTALYWYRQSLGQGLEFLIYFQGNSAPDKSGLPSDRFSAERTGGSVSTLTIQRTQQEDSAVYLCASSARLSTDTQYFGPGTRLTVL.

The chain has TRBV18 and TRBJ1-5; TRBD1 might be the D (6 bases). Germline V gives CDR1 KGHSH, CDR2 LQKENI. This CDR3 is built from 15 residues. Trimming took off 2 bases at V and 5 bases at J, with 13 bases between the two ends. The CDR3 DNA follows: TGTGCCAGCTCACCAGGATTTTCAGGGGATCAGCCCCAGCATTTT. Residues: CASSPGFSGDQPQHF.

The J gene is TRBJ1-4, the V gene TRBV5-1, with D possibly TRBD1 on 5 matching bases. Germline V gene data show CDR1 as SGHRS and CDR2 as YFSETQ. The CDR3 consists of 16 residues. The V end lost 4 bases, the J end lost 7 bases, and 20 bases lay between the germline ends. CDR3 coding DNA: TGCGCCAGCAGCCGCTTCCCAGGGAGGATGGGTGAAAAACTGTTTTTT. Amino acid sequence: CASSRFPGRMGEKLFF.

J is TRBJ2-2 and V is TRBV4-1; tentatively, D is TRBD2 (7 bases). CDR1 and CDR2 (germline): MGHRA, YSYEKL. V dropped 0 bases and J dropped 0 bases, with 17 bases sitting between them. The CDR3 sequence is 19 residues long. The CDR3 reads CASSQEFGGGSANTGELFF. Here the CDR3 DNA reads TGCGCCAGCAGCCAAGAGTTCGGCGGGGGCTCTGCGAACACCGGGGAGCTGTTTTTT.

This chain links TRBV5-1 with TRBJ2-6; D perhaps matches TRBD2 (6 bases). Deletions cut 4 bases from V and 0 bases from J, with 14 bases between. Germline CDR1 SGHRS, CDR2 YFSETQ. The CDR3 covers 17 residues. CDR3 DNA sequence: TGCGCCAGCAGCGCGGGACTCCTCAGCTCTGGGGCCAACGTCCTGACTTTC. It codes for CASSAGLLSSGANVLTF.

The J gene is TRBJ1-1, the V gene TRBV3-1 (or the pseudogene TRBV3-2); no clear D. Germline CDR1 LGHDT, CDR2 YNNKEL (reference sequence). The CDR3 length is 17 residues. The V end was cut by 0 bases, the J end by 7 bases, with 21 bases between. CDR3 nucleotide sequence: TGTGCCAGCAGCCAAGAATCATTTTTGGGGAGATCCCTTGAAGCTTTCTTT. This sequence encodes CASSQESFLGRSLEAFF.

This rearrangement joins TRBV5-5 to TRBJ2-2; possible D gene TRBD1, 6 bases. V was pared by 1 base and J by 8 bases, with 6 bases between. Germline V gene data show CDR1 as SGHKS and CDR2 as YYEKEE (reference sequence). The CDR3 contains 12 residues. The CDR3 is CASSLRGGELFF. The CDR3 nucleotides are TGTGCCAGCAGCTTGAGGGGGGGGGAGCTGTTTTTT.

The chain recombines TRBV5-1 with TRBJ1-3; TRBD1 matches 12 bases. Trimming at V came to 0 bases and at J to 7 bases, leaving 8 bases not matched to a gene. The CDR3 totals 17 residues. Per germline, CDR1 SGHRS and CDR2 YFSETQ. The CDR3 sequence is CASSLAGTGGLGNTIYF. CDR3 nucleotides: TGCGCCAGCAGCTTGGCCGGGACAGGGGGCTTGGGGAACACCATATATTTT.

The chain is built from TRBV3-1 (or the pseudogene TRBV3-2) and TRBJ1-6; D remains ambiguous. The CDR3 length is 14 residues. The V and J ends lost 0 bases and 14 bases respectively, with 14 bases between them. Germline-derived CDR1 and CDR2 are LGHDT and YNNKEL (reference sequence). The CDR3 spells CASSQDPEAVALHF. CDR3 sequence (DNA): TGTGCCAGCAGCCAAGATCCTGAGGCGGTGGCCCTCCACTTT.

The rearrangement links TRBV11-2 to TRBJ1-6; D is unclear. Looked up from germline, CDR1 is SGHAT and CDR2 is FQNNGV. V was pared by 5 bases and J by 8 bases, with 10 bases between. This CDR3 is built from 13 residues. The CDR3 reads CASSGAMDSPLHF. The DNA for the CDR3 is TGTGCCAGCAGCGGAGCAATGGATTCACCCCTCCACTTT.

The chain combines TRBV28 with TRBJ1-6; 7 bases are shared with TRBD1. This CDR3 is built from 13 residues. V was pared by 8 bases and J by 5 bases, with 3 bases of the junction left unmatched. Germline values: CDR1 MDHEN, CDR2 SYDVKM. CDR3 sequence reads: CASEQGNNSPLHF. The CDR3 DNA follows: TGTGCCAGCGAACAGGGGAATAATTCACCCCTCCACTTT.

This chain uses TRBV3-1 (or the pseudogene TRBV3-2) with TRBJ1-2; 7 positions match TRBD1. Germline V gene lookup returns CDR1 LGHDT and CDR2 YNNKEL (reference sequence). The CDR3 covers 12 residues. V shed 6 bases and J 2 bases; nucleotides not matched to a gene: 0. The CDR3 here is CASRQGNYGYTF. For the CDR3, the DNA is TGTGCCAGCAGACAGGGGAACTATGGCTACACCTTC.

This clone was detected only a few times. The genes are TRBV3-1 (or the pseudogene TRBV3-2) and TRBJ1-6; 7 bases agree with TRBD1. This CDR3 has 14 residues. Germline CDR1 LGHDT, CDR2 YNNKEL (reference sequence). Trimming cost V 4 bases and J 6 bases; bases outside gene matches: 3. The CDR3 loop is CASSLGTVNSPLHF. Here the CDR3 DNA reads TGTGCCAGCAGCCTAGGGACAGTTAATTCACCCCTCCACTTT.

This chain joins TRBV18 and TRBJ1-5; D is possibly TRBD1 (6 bases). This CDR3 is built from 13 residues. Germline V lookup: CDR1 KGHSH, CDR2 LQKENI. The ends were cut back, 6 bases at V and 7 bases at J, with 13 bases in the middle. The CDR3 protein is CASSQGWDQPQHF. In nucleotides, the CDR3 is TGTGCCAGCTCCCAGGGGTGGGACCAGCCCCAGCATTTT. Looking up the rest from reference TRBV18 and TRBJ1-5 gives the full variable domain: NAGVMQNPRHLVRRRGQEARLRCSPMKGHSHVYWYRQLPEEGLKFMVYLQKENIIDESGMPKERFSAEFPKEGPSILRIQQVVRGDSAAYFCASSQGWDQPQHFGDGTRLSIL.

V gene TRBV15 combines with J gene TRBJ1-1, with TRBD1 identical over 10 bases. In germline, CDR1 is LNHNV, CDR2 YYDKDF (reference sequence). Trimming took 6 bases from V and 4 from J; bases not matched to a gene: 5. CDR3 length: 14 residues. The CDR3 nucleotides are TGTGCCACCAGGGCCCGGACAGGGGGCACTGAAGCTTTCTTT. Its protein is CATRARTGGTEAFF.

This chain uses TRBV21-1 with TRBJ2-1; the table calls TRBD1, which could not be checked here. TRBV21-1 is classified as a pseudogene. The CDR3 totals 14 residues. The CDR3 DNA sequence: TGTGCCAGCAGTGCAACATCAGGGGCCAATGAGCAGTTCTTC. Translated, it gives CASSATSGANEQFF.

The chain links TRBV2 to TRBJ1-1; TRBD1 might be the D (6 bases). CDR1 is SNHLY and CDR2 is FYNNEI in the germline V gene. Trimming left V 8 bases short and J 0 bases short, with 16 bases between. The CDR3 sequence is 15 residues long. The CDR3 spells CASLPGGPMNTEAFF. CDR3 nucleotide sequence: TGTGCCAGCCTGCCGGGGGGCCCGATGAACACTGAAGCTTTCTTT.

The V call is TRBV5-1, the J call TRBJ2-5, with TRBD2 matching over 8 bases. With 5 bases clipped from V and 1 base from J, the junction kept 7 bases outside the gene matches. From germline, CDR1 is SGHRS and CDR2 YFSETQ. This CDR3 spans 15 amino acids. CDR3 nucleotide sequence: TGCGCCAGCAGGCCGCAGCGGGGGAGCCAAGAGACCCAGTACTTC. It translates to CASRPQRGSQETQYF.

V usage is TRBV28 and J usage is TRBJ2-7; TRBD2 matches 11 bases. The V and J ends lost 6 bases and 3 bases, in that order; junction bases with no gene match: 4. This CDR3 comprises 14 residues. Per the germline V gene, CDR1 is MDHEN and CDR2 is SYDVKM. The CDR3 region is CASSLLAGVYEQYF. DNA of the CDR3: TGTGCCAGCAGCCTACTAGCGGGAGTCTACGAGCAGTACTTC.

This sequence joins TRBV19 and TRBJ2-2; a possible D gene is TRBD2 (5 bases). This CDR3 comprises 14 residues. Germline values: CDR1 LNHDA, CDR2 SQIVND (reference sequence). V was cut by 7 bases and J by 5 bases, with 14 bases left in between. The DNA for the CDR3 is TGTGCCAGTATTGGTAGGAGGCGGACCGGGGAGCTGTTTTTT. The encoded protein is CASIGRRRTGELFF.

A few counts support this clone. The CDR3 DNA is TGTGCCACCGGGGGGGAACCTGGAAACACCATATATTTT. It codes for CATGGEPGNTIYF. This chain connects TRBV10-3 to TRBJ1-3; D is perhaps TRBD1 (5 bases). Trimming shortened V by 10 bases and J by 2 bases, and 12 bases separated the two germline ends. Germline lookup yields CDR1 ENHRY and CDR2 SYGVKD. There are 13 residues in the CDR3.

This sequence joins TRBV6-5 and TRBJ2-5, with D perhaps TRBD2 (6 bases). Germline assignment: CDR1 MNHEY and CDR2 SVGAGI. Trimming left V 3 bases short and J 1 base short, with 12 bases between. The CDR3 contains 15 residues. The CDR3 nucleotides read TGTGCCAGCAGTTATTTTAGCGGAACCCAAGAGACCCAGTACTTC. The encoded protein is CASSYFSGTQETQYF.